The sequence of this T cell receptor (beta chain) was determined in a study of identifying expanded T cells in peripheral blood. No infections or other immune events were documented during collection. Study-wide results and caveats: Over approximately two and four weeks, about 15 and 19 clones changed, versus approximately 1.1 between replicates. Across healthy donors, higher total template counts meant significantly greater roughly 2-week count variance.

Generated by immunoSEQ multiplex PCR, the TCRdb table keeps only in-frame clones and is missing some. The sample contains about 85,000 clones, around 90% of which appear only once. A note on this clone: As yet, its antigen is unknown.

The source is a person aged 18 to 75 in good health. Sequencing was performed on blood.

Here the CDR3 reads CASRKQGVGFSNQPQHF. CDR3 bases: TGTGCCAGTAGAAAACAGGGTGTGGGATTTAGCAATCAGCCCCAGCATTTT. The chain is built from TRBV19 and TRBJ1-5; TRBD1 is a possible D gene (6 bases). Trimming shortened V by 6 bases and J by 0 bases, and 18 bases separated the two germline ends. The CDR3 runs to 17 residues. Per the germline V gene, CDR1 is LNHDA and CDR2 is SQIVND (reference sequence).